This TCR beta chain is drawn from a study of Graves' ophthalmopathy and Graves' hyperthyroidism. Study-wide context: Untreated patients at initial diagnosis provided peripheral blood.

Ophthalmopathy absent within 18 months of follow-up marked hyperthyroidism as stable. Researchers turned away patients with other autoimmune diseases, uncontrolled infections, pregnancy or lactation. V lost 1 base and J 1 base, leaving 5 bases between the germline ends. There are 13 residues in the CDR3. Germline loops: CDR1 DFQATT, CDR2 SNEGSKA (reference sequence). Amplification from RNA transcripts yielded the TCR beta CDR3 regions. The library came from an HTBI-primed first-round RT-PCR and a second-round multiplex PCR. In TCRdb, the multiplex PCR reads were re-called with MiXCR into one record per CDR3 protein. The sample shows 300,000 to 500,000 distinct CDR3 sequences, roughly 14% of them seen only once. This clonotype was found many times.

The chain couples TRBV20-1 to TRBJ1-5; D is unresolved. The origin of this receptor is a woman younger than 30 with stable Graves' hyperthyroidism. Sequencing was carried out using peripheral blood. The CDR3 protein is CSARVGSNQPQHF. DNA for the CDR3: TGCAGTGCTAGAGTCGGCAGCAATCAGCCCCAGCATTTT.